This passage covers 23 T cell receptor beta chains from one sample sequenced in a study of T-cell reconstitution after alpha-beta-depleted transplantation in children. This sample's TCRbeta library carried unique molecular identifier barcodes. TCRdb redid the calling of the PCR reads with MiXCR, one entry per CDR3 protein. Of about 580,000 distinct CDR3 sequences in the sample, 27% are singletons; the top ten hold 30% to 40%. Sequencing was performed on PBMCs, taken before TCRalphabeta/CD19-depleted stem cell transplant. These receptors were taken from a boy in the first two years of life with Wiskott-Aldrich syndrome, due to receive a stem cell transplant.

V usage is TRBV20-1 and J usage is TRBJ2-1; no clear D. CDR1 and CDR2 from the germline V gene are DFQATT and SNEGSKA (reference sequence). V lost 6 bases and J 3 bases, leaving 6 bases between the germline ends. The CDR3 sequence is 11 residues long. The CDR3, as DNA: TGCAGTGCCGTCATCTACAATGAGCAGTTCTTC. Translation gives CSAVIYNEQFF.

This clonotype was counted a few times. The CDR3 nucleotides read TGCAGTGGCGCTTCGGCAGATACGCAGTATTTT. As protein: CSGASADTQYF. The chain combines TRBV20-1 with TRBJ2-3, with D uncertain. V shed 7 bases and J shed 4 bases, with 9 bases lying between them. The length of the CDR3 is 11 residues. From germline, CDR1 is DFQATT and CDR2 SNEGSKA (reference sequence).

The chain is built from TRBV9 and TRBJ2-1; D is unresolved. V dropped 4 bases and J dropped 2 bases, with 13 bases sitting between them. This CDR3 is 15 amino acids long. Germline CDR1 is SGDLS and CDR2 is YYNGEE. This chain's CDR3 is CASSPQETTYNEQFF. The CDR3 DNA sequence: TGTGCCAGCAGCCCGCAAGAAACGACCTACAATGAGCAGTTCTTC.

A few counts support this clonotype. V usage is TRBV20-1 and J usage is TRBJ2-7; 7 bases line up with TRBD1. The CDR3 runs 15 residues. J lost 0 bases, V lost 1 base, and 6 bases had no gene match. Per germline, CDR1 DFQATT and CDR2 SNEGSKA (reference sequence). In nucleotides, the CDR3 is TGCAGTGCTAGAGTTTTCGGGACAGCCTCCTACGAGCAGTACTTC. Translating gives CSARVFGTASYEQYF.

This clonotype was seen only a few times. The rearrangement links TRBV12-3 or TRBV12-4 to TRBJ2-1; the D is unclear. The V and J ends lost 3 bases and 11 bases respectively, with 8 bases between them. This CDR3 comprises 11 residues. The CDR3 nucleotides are TGTGCCAGCAGTTTCCAGGTACAGCAGTTCTTC. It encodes CASSFQVQQFF.

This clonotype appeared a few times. Here the CDR3 reads CSARDFKEVETQYF. Here the CDR3 DNA reads TGCAGTGCTAGAGATTTTAAGGAGGTGGAGACCCAGTACTTC. V and J are TRBV20-1 and TRBJ2-5, with D perhaps matching TRBD2 (5 bases). The CDR3 is made up of 14 amino acids. The germline V and J ends were trimmed by 0 bases and 5 bases, with 13 bases remaining between them. Germline V gives CDR1 DFQATT, CDR2 SNEGSKA (reference sequence).

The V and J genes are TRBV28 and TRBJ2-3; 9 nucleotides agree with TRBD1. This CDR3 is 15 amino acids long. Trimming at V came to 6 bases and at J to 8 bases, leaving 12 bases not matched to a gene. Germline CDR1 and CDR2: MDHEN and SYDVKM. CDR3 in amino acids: CASRPGQGLSTTQYF. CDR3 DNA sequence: TGTGCCAGCAGACCGGGACAGGGATTAAGTACTACGCAGTATTTT.

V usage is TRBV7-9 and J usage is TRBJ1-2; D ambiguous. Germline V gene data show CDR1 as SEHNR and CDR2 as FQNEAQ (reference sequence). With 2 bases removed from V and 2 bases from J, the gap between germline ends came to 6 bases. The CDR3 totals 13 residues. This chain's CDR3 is CASSLMQNYGYTF. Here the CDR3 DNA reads TGTGCCAGCAGCTTAATGCAGAACTATGGCTACACCTTC.

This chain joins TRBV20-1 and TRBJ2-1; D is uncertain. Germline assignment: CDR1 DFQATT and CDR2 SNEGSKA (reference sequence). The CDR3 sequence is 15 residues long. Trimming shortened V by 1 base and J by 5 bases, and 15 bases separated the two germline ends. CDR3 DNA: TGCAGTGCTAGAGGCCAGATTGACTCGAACAATGAGCAGTTCTTC. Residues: CSARGQIDSNNEQFF.

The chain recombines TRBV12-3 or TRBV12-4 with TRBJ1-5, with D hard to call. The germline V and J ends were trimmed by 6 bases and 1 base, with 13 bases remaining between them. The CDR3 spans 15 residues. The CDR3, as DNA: TGTGCCAGCAGGTACATGGGCGTAAGCAATCAGCCCCAGCATTTT. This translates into CASRYMGVSNQPQHF.

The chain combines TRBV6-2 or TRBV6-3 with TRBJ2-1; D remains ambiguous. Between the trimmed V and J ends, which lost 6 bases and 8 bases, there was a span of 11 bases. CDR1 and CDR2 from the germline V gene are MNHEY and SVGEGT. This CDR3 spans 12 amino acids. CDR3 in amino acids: CASSRKGYEQFF. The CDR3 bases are TGTGCCAGCAGCCGCAAGGGCTATGAGCAGTTCTTC.

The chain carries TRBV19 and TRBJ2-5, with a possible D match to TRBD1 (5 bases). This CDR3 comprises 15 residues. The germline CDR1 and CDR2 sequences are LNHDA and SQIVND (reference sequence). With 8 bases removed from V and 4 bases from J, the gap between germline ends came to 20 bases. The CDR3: CASSTAQGRRETQYF. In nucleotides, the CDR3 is TGTGCCAGTTCCACGGCGCAGGGAAGGCGAGAGACCCAGTACTTC.

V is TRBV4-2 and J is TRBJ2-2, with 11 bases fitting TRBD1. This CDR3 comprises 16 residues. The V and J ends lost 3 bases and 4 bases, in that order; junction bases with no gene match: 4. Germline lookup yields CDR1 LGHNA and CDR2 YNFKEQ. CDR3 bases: TGTGCCAGCAGCCACGCCGGGACAGGGGGCACCGGGGAGCTGTTTTTT. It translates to CASSHAGTGGTGELFF.

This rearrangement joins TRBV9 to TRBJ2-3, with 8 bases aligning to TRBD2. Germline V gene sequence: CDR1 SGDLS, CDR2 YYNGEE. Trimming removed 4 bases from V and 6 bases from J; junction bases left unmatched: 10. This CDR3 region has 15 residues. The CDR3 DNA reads TGTGCCAGCAGCCCCTTAACGGGAGGGGGGGATACGCAGTATTTT. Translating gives CASSPLTGGGDTQYF.

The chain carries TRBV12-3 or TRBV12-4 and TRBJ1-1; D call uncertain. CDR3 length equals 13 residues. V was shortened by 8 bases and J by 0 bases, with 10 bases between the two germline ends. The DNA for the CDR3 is TGTGCCAGCGCTAGCCGAGTGAACACTGAAGCTTTCTTT. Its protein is CASASRVNTEAFF.

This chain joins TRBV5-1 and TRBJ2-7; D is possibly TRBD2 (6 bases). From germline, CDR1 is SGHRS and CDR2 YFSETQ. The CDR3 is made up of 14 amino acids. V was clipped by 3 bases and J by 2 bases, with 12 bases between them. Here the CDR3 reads CASSSTSTPYEQYF. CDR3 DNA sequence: TGCGCCAGCAGCTCAACTAGCACCCCCTACGAGCAGTACTTC.

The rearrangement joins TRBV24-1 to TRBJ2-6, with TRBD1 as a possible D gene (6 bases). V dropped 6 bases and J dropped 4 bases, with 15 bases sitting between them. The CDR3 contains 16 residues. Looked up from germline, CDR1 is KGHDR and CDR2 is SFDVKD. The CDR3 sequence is CATSKGLGTGANVLTF. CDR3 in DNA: TGTGCCACCAGTAAGGGATTAGGGACAGGGGCCAACGTCCTGACTTTC.

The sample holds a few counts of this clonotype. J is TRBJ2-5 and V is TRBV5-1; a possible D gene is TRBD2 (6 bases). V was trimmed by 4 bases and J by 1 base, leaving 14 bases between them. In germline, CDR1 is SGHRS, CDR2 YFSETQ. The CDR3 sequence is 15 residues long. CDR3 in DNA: TGCGCCAGCAGCCCACCGGGACTCGGCCAAGAGACCCAGTACTTC. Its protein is CASSPPGLGQETQYF.

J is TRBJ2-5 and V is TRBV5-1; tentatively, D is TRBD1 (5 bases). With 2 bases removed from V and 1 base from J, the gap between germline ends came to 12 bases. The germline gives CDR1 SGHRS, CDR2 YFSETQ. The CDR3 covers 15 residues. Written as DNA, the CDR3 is TGCGCCAGCAGCTTCGCGACAGCGTTCCAAGAGACCCAGTACTTC. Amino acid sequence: CASSFATAFQETQYF.

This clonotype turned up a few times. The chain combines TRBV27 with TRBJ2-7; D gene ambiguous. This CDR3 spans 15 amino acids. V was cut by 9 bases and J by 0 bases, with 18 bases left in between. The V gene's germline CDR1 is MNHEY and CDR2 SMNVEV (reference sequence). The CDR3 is CASRPGPRSSYEQYF. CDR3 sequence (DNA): TGTGCCAGTAGACCCGGGCCAAGGAGCTCCTACGAGCAGTACTTC.

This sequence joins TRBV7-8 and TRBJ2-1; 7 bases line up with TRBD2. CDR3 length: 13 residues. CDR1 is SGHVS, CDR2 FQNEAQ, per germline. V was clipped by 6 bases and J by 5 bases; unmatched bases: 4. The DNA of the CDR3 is TGTGCCAGCAGTACGGGACTAAACAATGAGCAGTTCTTC. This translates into CASSTGLNNEQFF.

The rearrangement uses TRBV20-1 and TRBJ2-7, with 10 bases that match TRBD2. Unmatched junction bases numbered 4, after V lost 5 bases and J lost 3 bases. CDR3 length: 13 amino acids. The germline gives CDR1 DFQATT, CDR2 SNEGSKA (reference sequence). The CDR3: CSALAGGYYEQYF. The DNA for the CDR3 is TGCAGTGCTTTAGCGGGAGGCTACTACGAGCAGTACTTC.

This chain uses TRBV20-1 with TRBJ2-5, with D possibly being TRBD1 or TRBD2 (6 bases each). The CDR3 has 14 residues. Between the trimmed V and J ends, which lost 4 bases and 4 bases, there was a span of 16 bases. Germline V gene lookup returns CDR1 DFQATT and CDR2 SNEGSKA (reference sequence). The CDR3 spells CSATGAQTSETQYF. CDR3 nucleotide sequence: TGCAGTGCTACGGGGGCCCAAACGTCAGAGACCCAGTACTTC.